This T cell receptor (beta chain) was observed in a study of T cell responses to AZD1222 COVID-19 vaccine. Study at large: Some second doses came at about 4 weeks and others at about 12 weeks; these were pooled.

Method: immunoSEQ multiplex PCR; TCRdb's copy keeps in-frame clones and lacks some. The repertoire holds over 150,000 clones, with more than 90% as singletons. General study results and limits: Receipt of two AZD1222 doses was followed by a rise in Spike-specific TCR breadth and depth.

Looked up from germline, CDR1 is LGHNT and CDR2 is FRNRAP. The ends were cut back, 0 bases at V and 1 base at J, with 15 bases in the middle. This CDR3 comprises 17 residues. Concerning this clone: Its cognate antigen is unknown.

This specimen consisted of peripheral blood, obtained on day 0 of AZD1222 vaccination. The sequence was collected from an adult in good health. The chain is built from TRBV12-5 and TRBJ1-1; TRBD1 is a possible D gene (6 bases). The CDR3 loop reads CASGLVLGGRKNTEAFF. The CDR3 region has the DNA TGTGCTAGTGGTTTGGTACTAGGGGGGCGCAAGAACACTGAAGCTTTCTTT.